Sequencing of this T cell receptor beta chain was carried out in a study of control samples from healthy donors and cancer patients. The protocol was immunoSEQ multiplex PCR, while the TCRdb copy is restricted to in-frame clones and leaves out a portion. The table lists some 94,000 clones, around 83% of them singletons, with over 0.95% in the top ten. This clone was seen just once. CDR3 length equals 15 residues. V dropped 5 bases and J dropped 4 bases, with 15 bases sitting between them. From germline, CDR1 is SGHAT and CDR2 FQNNGV. The specimen was blood. The receptor was isolated from a woman in her forties or fifties in good health. The chain joins TRBV11-2 to TRBJ2-1; no clear D. CDR3 nucleotide sequence: TGTGCCAGCAGCGCGGCTGGCGGAAATTACAATGAGCAGTTCTTC. Translating it yields CASSAAGGNYNEQFF. Full variable domain (rest looked up from reference TRBV11-2 and TRBJ2-1): EAGVAQSPRYKIIEKRQSVAFWCNPISGHATLYWYQQILGQGPKLLIQFQNNGVVDDSQLPKDRFSAERLKGVDSTLKIQPAKLEDSAVYLCASSAAGGNYNEQFFGPGTRLTVL.